One and the same sample provided the 18 T cell receptor beta chains below, sequenced in a study of blood T cell repertoires in COVID-19. TCRdb's table, derived via immunoSEQ multiplex PCR, lists solely in-frame clones and lacks some. The sample lists 25,000 to 30,000 clones, more than 75% occurring once. The source material was peripheral blood. These receptors were collected from a human donor in a cohort sampled during active COVID-19.

The rearrangement joins TRBV19 to TRBJ1-2; perhaps TRBD1 as D (5 bases). The CDR3 length is 12 residues. Germline CDR1 is LNHDA and CDR2 is SQIVND (reference sequence). The CDR3 sequence is CAIFQGTAGYTF. Written as DNA, the CDR3 is TGTGCTATTTTCCAGGGCACGGCTGGCTACACCTTC.

V and J are TRBV9 and TRBJ1-1, with D possibly TRBD1 on 5 matching bases. This CDR3 is 14 amino acids long. CDR1 and CDR2 from the germline V gene are SGDLS and YYNGEE. Deletions cut 4 bases from V and 4 bases from J, with 14 bases between. CDR3 nucleotides: TGTGCCAGCAGCCCAGACATGGGGGGCACTGAAGCTTTCTTT. Translation: CASSPDMGGTEAFF.

The CDR3 DNA reads TGCGCCAGCAGCCAAGGCGGACAGGGATCCTATAATTCACCCCTCCACTTT. This translates into CASSQGGQGSYNSPLHF. The V gene is TRBV4-1, the J gene TRBJ1-6, with 8 bases aligning to TRBD1. This CDR3 contains 17 residues. V trimming: 1 base; J trimming: 1 base; junction bases outside the gene matches: 3. Germline CDR1 and CDR2: MGHRA and YSYEKL.

CDR3 sequence reads: CASSQEISGQQRGEQYF. As DNA, the CDR3 is TGCGCCAGCAGCCAAGAAATCTCGGGACAGCAAAGGGGCGAGCAGTACTTC. This sequence joins TRBV4-1 and TRBJ2-7; 7 nucleotides match TRBD1. CDR1 is MGHRA and CDR2 is YSYEKL in the germline V gene. The CDR3 loop spans 17 amino acids. With V trimmed by 0 bases and J by 6 bases, 14 bases remained unmatched.

The chain employs TRBV7-4 and TRBJ1-3; D unclear. Germline CDR1 is SGHVT and CDR2 is SQSDAQ. The CDR3 runs to 18 residues. V was pared by 1 base and J by 0 bases, with 16 bases between. CDR3: CASSLGRAGTNSGNTIYF. The DNA for the CDR3 is TGTGCCAGCAGCTTAGGGCGCGCGGGCACCAACTCTGGAAACACCATATATTTT. Full variable domain (missing parts from reference TRBV7-4 and TRBJ1-3): GAGVSQSPRYKVAKRGRDVALRCDSISGHVTLYWYRQTLGQGSEVLTYSQSDAQRDKSGRPSGRFSAERPERSVSTLKIQRTEQGDSAVYLCASSLGRAGTNSGNTIYFGEGSWLTVV.

J is TRBJ2-5 and V is TRBV9; D is perhaps TRBD2 (6 bases). The germline gives CDR1 SGDLS, CDR2 YYNGEE. V was shortened by 1 base and J by 2 bases, with 12 bases between the two germline ends. The CDR3 totals 15 residues. The CDR3 DNA sequence: TGTGCCAGCAGCGTATACGGGACTCCACAAGAGACCCAGTACTTC. This encodes CASSVYGTPQETQYF.

This clone was counted a few times. The chain recombines TRBV6-5 with TRBJ1-6, with TRBD1 matching over 8 bases. J gave up 7 bases and V 5 bases, and 7 bases lay outside the gene matches. This CDR3 has 15 residues. Germline CDR1 and CDR2: MNHEY and SVGAGI. CDR3 residues: CASSQFQGANSPLHF. DNA for the CDR3: TGTGCCAGCAGTCAATTTCAGGGGGCAAATTCACCCCTCCACTTT.

V usage is TRBV9 and J usage is TRBJ2-2, with 12 bases that match TRBD2. Per the germline V gene, CDR1 is SGDLS and CDR2 is YYNGEE. The junction had 11 bases not matched to a gene; V was cut back by 3 bases and J by 2 bases. The CDR3 is 19 amino acids. DNA of the CDR3: TGTGCCAGCAGCGGAACTAGCGGGGGGCTCAAAAGAAACACCGGGGAGCTGTTTTTT. Translating it yields CASSGTSGGLKRNTGELFF.

The V call is TRBV19, the J call TRBJ2-2; D remains ambiguous. The CDR3 covers 13 residues. Trimming pared 1 base from V and 6 bases from J, leaving 6 bases between. Germline V gene sequence: CDR1 LNHDA, CDR2 SQIVND (reference sequence). In DNA form, the CDR3 reads TGTGCCAGTAGTATAGGGCATCCCGGGGAGCTGTTTTTT. It codes for CASSIGHPGELFF.

The chain carries TRBV5-4 and TRBJ2-1; 15 nucleotides agree with TRBD2. CDR3 length: 18 residues. J lost 8 bases, V lost 4 bases, and 13 bases had no gene match. CDR1 is SGHNT and CDR2 is YYREEE in the germline V gene (reference sequence). CDR3 bases: TGTGCCAGCAGCGCCGCAGTACCGGGACTAGCGGGGGGAGATGAGCAGTTCTTC. This translates into CASSAAVPGLAGGDEQFF.

This clone was observed a handful of times. The chain employs TRBV3-1 (or the pseudogene TRBV3-2) and TRBJ1-5; D gene uncertain. Trimming removed 0 bases from V and 1 base from J, with 7 bases in between. Germline values: CDR1 LGHDT, CDR2 YNNKEL (reference sequence). CDR3 length equals 15 residues. The CDR3 here is CASSQDLMSNQPQHF. The DNA for the CDR3 is TGTGCCAGCAGCCAAGATTTAATGAGCAATCAGCCCCAGCATTTT.

The chain links TRBV21-1 to TRBJ2-1; TRBD1 is the table's D call and was not checked against the DNA. TRBV21-1 is annotated as a pseudogene. The CDR3 runs to 17 residues. CDR3 region: CASRSPGGPYSYNEQFF. The CDR3 region has the DNA TGTGCCAGCAGGAGCCCAGGGGGCCCCTACTCCTACAATGAGCAGTTCTTC.

This clone has just a few counts. The DNA for the CDR3 is TGTGCCAGCTCACCAGGGACACCAAGCACAGATACGCAGTATTTT. Translation: CASSPGTPSTDTQYF. The chain is built from TRBV18 and TRBJ2-3; possibly TRBD1 for D (6 bases). With 2 bases removed from V and 0 bases from J, the gap between germline ends came to 9 bases. The CDR3 length is 15 residues. Germline V gene sequence: CDR1 KGHSH, CDR2 LQKENI.

The chain links TRBV7-2 to TRBJ2-1; 8 nucleotides agree with TRBD2. The junction had 9 bases not matched to a gene; V was cut back by 2 bases and J by 0 bases. CDR3 length: 18 amino acids. Germline assignment: CDR1 SGHTA and CDR2 FQGNSA. As DNA, the CDR3 is TGTGCCAGCAGCTTATCGTTTACGGGGGGGAGCTCCTACAATGAGCAGTTCTTC. Encoded protein: CASSLSFTGGSSYNEQFF.

This chain links TRBV19 with TRBJ2-7; 13 bases match TRBD2. Germline-derived CDR1 and CDR2 are LNHDA and SQIVND (reference sequence). Unmatched junction bases numbered 9, after V lost 8 bases and J lost 2 bases. The CDR3 has 16 residues. DNA for the CDR3: TGTGCCAGTCGGACTAGCGGGGGCTACCGGACCTACGAGCAGTACTTC. Translation gives CASRTSGGYRTYEQYF. The full variable domain, rest sourced from reference TRBV19 and TRBJ2-7, is DGGITQSPKYLFRKEGQNVTLSCEQNLNHDAMYWYRQDPGQGLRLIYYSQIVNDFQKGDIAEGYSVSREKKESFPLTVTSAQKNPTAFYLCASRTSGGYRTYEQYFGPGTRLTVT.

The CDR3 reads CASSQTGLDGYTF. CDR3 nucleotides: TGTGCCAGCAGCCAAACAGGGTTGGATGGCTACACCTTC. The chain links TRBV14 to TRBJ1-2; D possibly corresponds to TRBD1 (6 bases). The CDR3 is 13 amino acids. Germline V CDR1 and CDR2: SGHDN, FVKESK. Between the trimmed V and J ends, which lost 2 bases and 6 bases, there was a span of 10 bases.

This clone showed up just once. The genes are TRBV5-1 and TRBJ1-1; 9 nucleotides line up with TRBD1. This CDR3 comprises 14 residues. J was trimmed by 11 bases and V by 4 bases; bases with no gene match: 12. Germline-derived CDR1 and CDR2 are SGHRS and YFSETQ. In DNA, the CDR3 is TGCGCCAGCAGCCCCGGGACAGGGATTTTTTGGGCTTTCTTT. Protein: CASSPGTGIFWAFF.

The chain is built from TRBV13 and TRBJ1-1, with D perhaps TRBD1 (5 bases). Per the germline V gene, CDR1 is PRHDT and CDR2 is FYEKMQ (reference sequence). V lost 2 bases, J lost 1 base, and 8 bases lay in between. This CDR3 region has 14 residues. CDR3 nucleotides: TGTGCCAGCAGCTTACAGGGAAGGAACACTGAAGCTTTCTTT. Encoded protein: CASSLQGRNTEAFF.